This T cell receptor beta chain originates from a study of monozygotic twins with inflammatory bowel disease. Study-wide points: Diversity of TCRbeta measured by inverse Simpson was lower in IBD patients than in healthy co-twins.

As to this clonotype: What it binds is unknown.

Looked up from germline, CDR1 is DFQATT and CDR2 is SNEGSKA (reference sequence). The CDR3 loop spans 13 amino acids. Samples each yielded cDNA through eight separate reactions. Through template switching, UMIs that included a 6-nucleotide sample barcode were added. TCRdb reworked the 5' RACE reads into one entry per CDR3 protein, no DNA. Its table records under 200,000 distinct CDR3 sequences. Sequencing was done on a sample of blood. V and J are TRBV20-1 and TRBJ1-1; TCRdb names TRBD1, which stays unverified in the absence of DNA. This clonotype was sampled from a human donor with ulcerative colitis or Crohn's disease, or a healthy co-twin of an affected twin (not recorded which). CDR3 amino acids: CSASAVANTEAFF.